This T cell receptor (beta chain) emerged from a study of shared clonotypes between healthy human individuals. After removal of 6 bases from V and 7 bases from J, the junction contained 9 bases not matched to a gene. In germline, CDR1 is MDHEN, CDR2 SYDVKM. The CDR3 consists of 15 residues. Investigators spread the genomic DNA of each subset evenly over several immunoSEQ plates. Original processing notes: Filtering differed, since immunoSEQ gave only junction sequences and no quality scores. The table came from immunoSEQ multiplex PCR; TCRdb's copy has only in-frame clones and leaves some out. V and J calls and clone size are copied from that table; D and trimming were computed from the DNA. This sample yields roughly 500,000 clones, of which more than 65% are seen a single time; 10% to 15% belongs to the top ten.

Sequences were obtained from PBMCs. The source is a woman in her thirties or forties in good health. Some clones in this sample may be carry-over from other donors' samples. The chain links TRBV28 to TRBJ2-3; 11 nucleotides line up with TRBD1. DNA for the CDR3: TGTGCCAGCAGCCAAAGGACAGGGGGCGCGCATACGCAGTATTTT. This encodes CASSQRTGGAHTQYF.